The clone carrying this TCR beta chain has a handful of counts. In germline, CDR1 is SGHVS, CDR2 FNYEAQ. The CDR3 runs 15 residues. The V gene end was trimmed by 1 base and the J gene end by 5 bases; junction bases not matched to a gene: 3. These data originate in a study of patients and donors after allogeneic stem cell transplantation. One entry per CDR3 protein results from TCRdb running MiXCR on the RT-PCR reads. This table has roughly 230,000 distinct CDR3 sequences, around 14% appearing once. This chain joins TRBV7-6 and TRBJ2-3; 10 nucleotides agree with TRBD2. The TCR sequence derives from a human donor who was either an allogeneic HSCT recipient or a stem cell or donor lymphocyte infusion donor (not recorded which). It is not recorded whose cells these are; they may come from a transplant donor. Material: blood, either unsorted or a sorted T cell fraction (not recorded which). DNA for the CDR3: TGTGCCAGCAGCTTAGGGGCTAGCGGGGGAGATACGCAGTATTTT. Protein product: CASSLGASGGDTQYF.